Here is one T cell receptor (beta chain) with its context. This specimen belongs to a study of neoadjuvant anti-PD-1 for oral cavity cancer. Time point defined: after neoadjuvant nivolumab, at surgical resection. The data were produced by immunoSEQ multiplex PCR, yet TCRdb's version contains in-frame clones alone and is incomplete. The sample has around 13,000 clones, 65% to 80% seen once. V was trimmed by 4 bases and J by 2 bases, leaving 14 bases between them. This CDR3 comprises 14 residues. CDR1 is GTSNPN, CDR2 SVGIG, per germline (reference sequence). The sequence came from a person between 35 and 79 years old with oral cavity squamous cell carcinoma. The source material was PBMCs, sampled after nivolumab (anti-PD-1) treatment. The rearrangement links TRBV30 to TRBJ2-5; TRBD1 might be the D (5 bases). The CDR3 here is CAWTVVGVQETQYF. Here the CDR3 DNA reads TGTGCCTGGACCGTGGTAGGGGTACAAGAGACCCAGTACTTC.